This T cell receptor beta chain was observed in a study of cytomegalovirus exposure and HLA in healthy donors. This PCR relied on a set of 60 Vbeta primers and 13 Jbeta primers. Profiled with immunoSEQ multiplex PCR; TCRdb holds only in-frame clones, not every one. This table holds about 200,000 clones, about 76% found once. The length of the CDR3 is 11 residues. From germline, CDR1 is LNHDA and CDR2 SQIVND (reference sequence). V was clipped by 6 bases and J by 9 bases, with 9 bases between them. Sequenced input: PBMCs. This chain connects TRBV19 to TRBJ2-1; D unclear. The TCR comes from a male donor in good health and CMV-seropositive. The CDR3 nucleotides read TGTGCCAGTAGCGGCCCAGGTGAGCAGTTCTTC. Its protein product is CASSGPGEQFF.